This T cell receptor beta chain was found in a study of T cells in women clearing cervical HPV infection. As for the study in general: Control women cleared a single incident HPV16 infection within 12 months. With HLA typing for only a few women, HLA confounding remains possible.

Comment on this clone: The antigen is unknown.

Here immunoSEQ multiplex PCR was the method, and the copy in TCRdb shows in-frame clones only, minus some. This table holds about 22,000 clones. Points from the study as a whole: Each sample's T-cell count was unknown, possibly confounding richness.

This receptor was identified in a woman between 18 and 69 years old with a cervical HPV16 infection that either progressed to CIN3+ or cleared (not recorded which). Sequenced sample: blood buffy coat.

The CDR3 loop is CASSPGVGSGDTQYF. The part of the CDR3 DNA that was read is TGTGCCAGCAGTCCGGGCGTTGGTAGCGGGGATACG. The rearrangement uses TRBV2 and TRBJ2-3; 7 nucleotides line up with TRBD2. The sequence runs out 3 residues before the end of the CDR3; the remainder is reconstructed from the germline J gene. Losses at the gene ends were 5 bases for V and 6 bases for J; bases not matched to a gene: 11. There are 15 residues in the CDR3. CDR1 SNHLY and CDR2 FYNNEI come from the germline V gene.